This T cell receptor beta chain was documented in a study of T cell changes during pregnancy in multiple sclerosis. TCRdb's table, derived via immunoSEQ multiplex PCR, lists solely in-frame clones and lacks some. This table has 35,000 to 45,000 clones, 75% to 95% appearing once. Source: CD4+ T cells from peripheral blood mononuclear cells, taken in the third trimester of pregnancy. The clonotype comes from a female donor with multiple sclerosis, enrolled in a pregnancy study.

The CDR3 sequence: CASNPRRGHNEQFF. The CDR3 DNA sequence: TGTGCCAGCAACCCACGGAGGGGCCACAATGAGCAGTTCTTC. The genes are TRBV6-6 and TRBJ2-1, with D perhaps TRBD2 (6 bases). V lost 7 bases, J lost 5 bases, and 15 bases lay in between. Germline V gives CDR1 MNHNY, CDR2 SVGAGI (reference sequence). There are 14 residues in the CDR3.